Following are 4 T cell receptor beta chains from one sample sequenced in a study of blood T cell repertoires in COVID-19. The repertoire was sequenced with immunoSEQ multiplex PCR; TCRdb's copy has only in-frame clones and lacks some. The data show under 200,000 clones, 80% to 90% seen once. The sample consisted of peripheral blood. The receptors come from a middle-aged man with active or convalescent COVID-19.

The rearrangement uses TRBV15 and TRBJ1-2; D perhaps matches TRBD1 (5 bases). Germline CDR1 and CDR2: LNHNV and YYDKDF (reference sequence). This CDR3 contains 14 residues. Trimming took 5 bases from V and 4 from J, leaving 14 bases between them. In nucleotides, the CDR3 is TGTGCCACCAGCGGCCCGACAGTTCCCTATGGCTACACCTTC. Protein sequence: CATSGPTVPYGYTF.

The J gene is TRBJ1-4, the V gene TRBV6-6; no definite D call. CDR1 and CDR2 from the germline V gene are MNHNY and SVGAGI (reference sequence). The CDR3 has 15 amino acids. V dropped 2 bases and J dropped 4 bases, with 11 bases sitting between them. The CDR3 protein is CASSYTHENNEKLFF. CDR3 in DNA: TGTGCCAGCAGTTACACACACGAAAATAATGAAAAACTGTTTTTT.

The genes are TRBV2 and TRBJ2-1, with D perhaps TRBD1 (5 bases). The germline V gene has CDR1 SNHLY and CDR2 FYNNEI. With 6 bases removed from V and 0 bases from J, the gap between germline ends came to 15 bases. The CDR3 has 16 amino acids. As DNA, the CDR3 is TGTGCCAGCAGAGAGACAGCGAGCAGCTCCTACAATGAGCAGTTCTTC. This gives the protein CASRETASSSYNEQFF. The full variable domain, in which reference TRBV2 and TRBJ2-1 provide the parts outside the CDR3, is EPEVTQTPSHQVTQMGQEVILRCVPISNHLYFYWYRQILGQKVEFLVSFYNNEISEKSEIFDDQFSVERPDGSNFTLKIRSTKLEDSAMYFCASRETASSSYNEQFFGPGTRLTVL.

This chain links TRBV15 with TRBJ2-7; a weak D match, TRBD1 (5 bases). The germline gives CDR1 LNHNV, CDR2 YYDKDF (reference sequence). Trimming removed 0 bases from V and 0 bases from J, with 15 bases in between. This CDR3 spans 17 amino acids. The DNA for the CDR3 is TGTGCCACCAGCAGAGAGATGGGGCAGGGTAGCTCCTACGAGCAGTACTTC. Translated: CATSREMGQGSSYEQYF.